This TCR beta chain was profiled in a study of blood T cell repertoires in COVID-19. The age range of participants was roughly 18 to 90 years, with residence in about two dozen US areas. Cohorts were determined from participant-reported clinical history. The CDR3 totals 21 residues. Only in-frame clones appear in the TCRdb table, and some are missing; sequencing was by immunoSEQ multiplex PCR. The sample lists some 180,000 clones, more than 80% occurring once. The chain carries TRBV21-1 and TRBJ1-1; the table's D call of TRBD1 was not tested on the DNA. TRBV21-1 is described as a pseudogene. Sequenced input: PBMCs or T cells enriched from blood (not recorded which). The TCR sequence derives from a man aged 40-55 years who had recovered from COVID-19. The DNA of the CDR3 is TGTGCCAGCAGCAAAAGTGGGGAGGGGACAGGGGGCTATGCGATGAACACTGAAGCTTTCTTT. Translated: CASSKSGEGTGGYAMNTEAFF.